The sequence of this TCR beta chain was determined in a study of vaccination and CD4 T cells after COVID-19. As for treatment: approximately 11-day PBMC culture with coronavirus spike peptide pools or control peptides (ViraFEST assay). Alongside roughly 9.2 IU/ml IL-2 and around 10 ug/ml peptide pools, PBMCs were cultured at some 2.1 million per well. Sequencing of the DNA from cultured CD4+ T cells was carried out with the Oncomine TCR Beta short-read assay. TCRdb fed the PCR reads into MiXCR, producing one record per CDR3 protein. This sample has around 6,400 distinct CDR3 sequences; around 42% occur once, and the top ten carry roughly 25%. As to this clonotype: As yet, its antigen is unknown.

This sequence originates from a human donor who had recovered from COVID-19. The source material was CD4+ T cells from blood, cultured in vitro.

The CDR3 nucleotides read TGCGCCAGCAGCGCCAACAGGGGTCCTACCTACGAGCAGTACTTC. Protein sequence: CASSANRGPTYEQYF. The V call is TRBV5-1, the J call TRBJ2-7, with 7 bases that match TRBD1. The CDR3 is 15 residues long. CDR1 is SGHRS and CDR2 is YFSETQ in the germline V gene. Losses at the gene ends were 4 bases for V and 2 bases for J; bases not matched to a gene: 9.